A single sample gave rise to the 17 T cell receptor beta chains below, sequenced in a study of T cells in Graves' hyperthyroidism and ophthalmopathy. Regions amplified from RNA transcripts were the TCR beta CDR3 regions. HTBI primers were employed in a first-round RT-PCR of the TCR CDR3. TCRdb reprocessed the multiplex PCR reads via MiXCR and lists one record per CDR3 protein. The table includes 300,000 to 400,000 distinct CDR3 sequences, approximately 14% detected once. Material for sequencing was blood. The source is a woman aged 55-70 years with Graves' hyperthyroidism.

This clonotype was found many times. The V and J genes are TRBV18 and TRBJ2-7; D is perhaps TRBD1 (6 bases). This CDR3 has 13 amino acids. Germline CDR1 is KGHSH and CDR2 is LQKENI. The ends were cut back, 5 bases at V and 2 bases at J, with 10 bases in the middle. CDR3 DNA sequence: TGTGCCAGCTCAACGGACAGAACCTACGAGCAGTACTTC. Residues: CASSTDRTYEQYF.

This clonotype was counted only a few times. The chain employs TRBV7-9 and TRBJ1-1; no definite D call. CDR3 length equals 14 residues. Germline CDR1 and CDR2: SEHNR and FQNEAQ (reference sequence). The germline V and J ends were trimmed by 5 bases and 6 bases, with 16 bases remaining between them. DNA of the CDR3: TGTGCCAGCAGCATTACGAGGGCAGACCCTGAAGCTTTCTTT. Residues: CASSITRADPEAFF.

This clonotype was counted many times. V usage is TRBV15 and J usage is TRBJ2-5, with 8 bases lining up with TRBD2. This CDR3 comprises 17 residues. The ends lost 1 base at V and 9 bases at J; junction bases unmatched: 16. Germline V gene sequence: CDR1 LNHNV, CDR2 YYDKDF (reference sequence). The CDR3 here is CATSRGMASGPPGAQYF. The CDR3 DNA reads TGTGCCACCAGCAGAGGGATGGCTAGCGGGCCGCCGGGGGCCCAGTACTTC. Filled out from reference TRBV15 and TRBJ2-5, the complete variable domain reads DAMVIQNPRYQVTQFGKPVTLSCSQTLNHNVMYWYQQKSSQAPKLLFHYYDKDFNNEADTPDNFQSRRPNTSFCFLDIRSPGLGDTAMYLCATSRGMASGPPGAQYFGPGTRLLVL.

The chain couples TRBV10-3 to TRBJ1-1; D call uncertain. The CDR3 has 13 amino acids. The V end was cut by 7 bases, the J end by 3 bases, with 12 bases between. CDR1 and CDR2 from the germline V gene are ENHRY and SYGVKD. The CDR3 sequence: CAIKASLDTEAFF. The CDR3 region has the DNA TGTGCCATCAAAGCGTCATTGGACACTGAAGCTTTCTTT.

This clonotype has at least ten counts. The chain is built from TRBV20-1 and TRBJ2-7; 10 bases agree with TRBD2. Germline V gene data show CDR1 as DFQATT and CDR2 as SNEGSKA (reference sequence). J gave up 2 bases and V 3 bases, and 13 bases lay outside the gene matches. The CDR3 length is 17 residues. The CDR3 DNA reads TGCAGTGCTAGTTCGGCTAGCGGGAGTAGAGGGCCCTACGAGCAGTACTTC. This encodes CSASSASGSRGPYEQYF.

This clonotype has ten or more counts. The chain combines TRBV2 with TRBJ2-5; D unresolved. The germline V gene has CDR1 SNHLY and CDR2 FYNNEI. Trimming pared 6 bases from V and 5 bases from J, leaving 13 bases between. CDR3 length equals 13 residues. As DNA, the CDR3 is TGTGCCAGCAGCGGAGAAGTTACGGAGACCCAGTACTTC. Translating gives CASSGEVTETQYF. Full variable domain (remainder filled in from reference TRBV2 and TRBJ2-5): EPEVTQTPSHQVTQMGQEVILRCVPISNHLYFYWYRQILGQKVEFLVSFYNNEISEKSEIFDDQFSVERPDGSNFTLKIRSTKLEDSAMYFCASSGEVTETQYFGPGTRLLVL.

This clonotype was counted between two and nine times. This chain joins TRBV19 and TRBJ1-2; D remains unclear. The V end lost 9 bases, the J end lost 6 bases, and 17 bases lay between the germline ends. The germline V gene has CDR1 LNHDA and CDR2 SQIVND (reference sequence). The CDR3 is 13 residues long. The DNA of the CDR3 is TGTGCCAGCTCCCGCGGCAGTAATAATGGCTACACCTTC. As protein: CASSRGSNNGYTF.

This CDR3 is CATSGPKNIQYF. DNA of the CDR3: TGTGCCACTTCAGGACCCAAAAACATTCAGTACTTC. The chain couples TRBV24-1 to TRBJ2-4, with D unclear. V shed 10 bases and J shed 2 bases, with 8 bases lying between them. CDR3 length: 12 amino acids. CDR1 is KGHDR, CDR2 SFDVKD, per germline.

This clonotype was seen a handful of times. This chain uses TRBV6-2 or TRBV6-3 with TRBJ2-4; 14 bases match TRBD2. J gave up 0 bases and V 6 bases, and 4 bases lay outside the gene matches. The CDR3 has 17 residues. The germline CDR1 and CDR2 sequences are MNHEY and SVGEGT. CDR3 sequence (DNA): TGTGCCAGCAGGCCGACTAGCGGGAGGGTAGCCAAAAACATTCAGTACTTC. Its protein product is CASRPTSGRVAKNIQYF.

The rearrangement joins TRBV4-1 to TRBJ2-5; 7 positions agree with TRBD1. CDR1 is MGHRA, CDR2 YSYEKL, per germline. The V segment lost 0 bases and the J segment 7 bases; nucleotides outside the gene matches: 11. The CDR3 runs to 16 residues. CDR3 bases: TGCGCCAGCAGCCAAGACCAGGCAGGGGGAAGGGGGACCCAGTACTTC. Its translation: CASSQDQAGGRGTQYF.

This chain uses TRBV9 with TRBJ1-2, with 8 bases matching TRBD1. The CDR3 is 16 amino acids. The J segment lost 6 bases and the V segment lost 3 bases, leaving 13 bases of the junction unmatched. In germline, CDR1 is SGDLS, CDR2 YYNGEE. CDR3 loop: CASSAMPGQVAHGYTF. The CDR3 DNA follows: TGTGCCAGCAGCGCGATGCCGGGACAGGTCGCTCATGGCTACACCTTC.

The V gene is TRBV7-3, the J gene TRBJ2-1; 12 nucleotides match TRBD2. V lost 4 bases, J lost 7 bases, and 5 bases stayed unmatched. CDR1 and CDR2 (germline): SGHTA, FQGTGA. CDR3 size: 15 residues. CDR3 sequence reads: CASSSRLAGANEQFF. The CDR3 DNA reads TGTGCCAGCAGCTCCCGACTAGCGGGAGCAAATGAGCAGTTCTTC.

Many counts were recorded for this clonotype. The rearrangement links TRBV4-1 to TRBJ2-1; tentatively, D is TRBD2 (6 bases). The germline V gene encodes CDR1 MGHRA and CDR2 YSYEKL. V lost 1 base, J lost 3 bases, and 16 bases lay in between. The CDR3 has 17 residues. The CDR3 loop is CASSQGPFREVYNEQFF. The CDR3 nucleotides read TGCGCCAGCAGCCAAGGCCCTTTCAGGGAGGTCTACAATGAGCAGTTCTTC.

The chain carries TRBV9 and TRBJ1-5; possible D gene TRBD1, 5 bases. CDR1 and CDR2 (germline): SGDLS, YYNGEE. There are 15 residues in the CDR3. Trimming removed 3 bases at V and 3 bases at J, with 13 bases between. The CDR3 is CASSAAAGPNQPQHF. The CDR3 coding sequence is TGTGCCAGCAGCGCCGCCGCGGGGCCCAATCAGCCCCAGCATTTT.

The sample holds a few counts of this clonotype. The chain's CDR3 is CASTPGTGLGANVLTF. DNA of the CDR3: TGTGCCAGCACCCCCGGGACAGGGTTGGGGGCCAACGTCCTGACTTTC. This rearrangement joins TRBV28 to TRBJ2-6; TRBD1 agrees at 9 bases. V shed 7 bases, J shed 4 bases, and the junction held 8 bases outside the gene matches. The CDR3 length is 16 residues. Germline V gives CDR1 MDHEN, CDR2 SYDVKM. Complete variable domain (other parts from reference TRBV28 and TRBJ2-6): DVKVTQSSRYLVKRTGEKVFLECVQDMDHENMFWYRQDPGLGLRLIYFSYDVKMKEKGDIPEGYSVSREKKERFSLILESASTNQTSMYLCASTPGTGLGANVLTFGAGSRLTVL.

This clonotype was detected many times. This rearrangement joins TRBV29-1 to TRBJ2-7, with D unclear. V lost 4 bases and J 0 bases, leaving 7 bases between the germline ends. The length of the CDR3 is 12 residues. CDR1 is SQVTM and CDR2 is ANQGSEA in the germline V gene. As DNA, the CDR3 is TGCAGCGTTGCAGGAACCTCCTACGAGCAGTACTTC. Its translation: CSVAGTSYEQYF.

This chain links TRBV24-1 with TRBJ2-5, with D tentatively TRBD2 (6 bases). The CDR3 is 16 amino acids. Germline V gene data show CDR1 as KGHDR and CDR2 as SFDVKD. V was trimmed by 0 bases and J by 2 bases, leaving 12 bases between them. CDR3 nucleotides: TGTGCCACCAGTGATTTGCCCGGGAGCGATCAAGAGACCCAGTACTTC. This codes for CATSDLPGSDQETQYF.